The TCR beta chain described here comes from a study of early T cells in non-severe SARS-CoV-2 infection. This clonotype was seen repeatedly, ten times or more. MiXCR, applied by TCRdb to the 5' RACE reads, yields one record per CDR3 protein. The sample yields about 48,000 distinct CDR3 sequences, around 13% seen once. The clonotype was recovered from an adult who was a healthcare worker with PCR-confirmed SARS-CoV-2 infection or an uninfected control (not recorded which). Sequences were obtained from whole blood.

The CDR3 loop reads CSALFSYEQYF. DNA for the CDR3: TGCAGCGCCCTCTTCTCCTACGAGCAGTACTTC. The V gene is TRBV20-1, the J gene TRBJ2-7, with D unclear. Germline V CDR1 and CDR2: DFQATT, SNEGSKA (reference sequence). The CDR3 spans 11 residues.